These T cell receptor beta chains were read from a single sample in a study of CD8 T cells in Susac syndrome. Via MiXCR, TCRdb re-called the immunoSEQ multiplex PCR reads, giving one row per CDR3 protein. The data hold some 260,000 distinct CDR3 sequences, with 85% to 95% observed a single time. The sequencing sample was made of CD4+ T cells from PBMCs. All receptors come from a human donor with multiple sclerosis. Each CDR3 is given with its conserved first and last residue.

>TRBJ1-2|TRBV2|13
CARTPQDNYGYTF
>TRBJ2-7|TRBV15|15
CATSRDRGSVYEQYF
>TRBJ2-3|TRBV6-5|13
CASSYSHLDTQYF
>TRBJ2-1|TRBV29-1|14
CSVRNRGRGDEQFF
>TRBJ1-1|TRBV2|14
CASRGTGGNTEAFF
>TRBJ2-2|TRBV19|18
CASSIPRVGVGHTGELFF
>TRBJ2-5|TRBV11-1|14
CASSRDTHQETQYF
>TRBJ2-7|TRBV29-1|12
CSVGSSPYEQYF
>TRBJ2-7|TRBV20-1|12
CSAWGPMRQQYF
>TRBJ2-5|TRBV29-1|14
CSVASRWGQETQYF
>TRBJ1-2|TRBV14|13
CASSQDRVSGYTF
>TRBJ2-2|TRBV20-1|14
CSAMRSRNTGELFF